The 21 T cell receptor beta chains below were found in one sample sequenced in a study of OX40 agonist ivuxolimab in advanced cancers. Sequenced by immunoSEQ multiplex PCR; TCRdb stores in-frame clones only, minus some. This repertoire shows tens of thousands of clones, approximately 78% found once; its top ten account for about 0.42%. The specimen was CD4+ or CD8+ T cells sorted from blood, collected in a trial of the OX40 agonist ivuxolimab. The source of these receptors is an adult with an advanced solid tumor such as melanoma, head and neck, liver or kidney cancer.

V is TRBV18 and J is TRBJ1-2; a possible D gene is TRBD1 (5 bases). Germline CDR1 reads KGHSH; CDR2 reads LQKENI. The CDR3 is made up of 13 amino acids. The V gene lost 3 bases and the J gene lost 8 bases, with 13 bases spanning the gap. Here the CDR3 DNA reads TGTGCCAGCTCACCTATATGGGGGGACGGCTACACCTTC. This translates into CASSPIWGDGYTF. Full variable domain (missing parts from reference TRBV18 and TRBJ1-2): NAGVMQNPRHLVRRRGQEARLRCSPMKGHSHVYWYRQLPEEGLKFMVYLQKENIIDESGMPKERFSAEFPKEGPSILRIQQVVRGDSAAYFCASSPIWGDGYTFGSGTRLTVV.

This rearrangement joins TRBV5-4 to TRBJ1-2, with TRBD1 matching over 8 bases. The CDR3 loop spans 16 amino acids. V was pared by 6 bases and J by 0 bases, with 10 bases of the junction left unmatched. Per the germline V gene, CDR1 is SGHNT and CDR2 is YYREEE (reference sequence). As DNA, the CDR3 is TGTGCCAGCACGTACCTGACAGGGGCTGCTAACTATGGCTACACCTTC. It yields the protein CASTYLTGAANYGYTF.

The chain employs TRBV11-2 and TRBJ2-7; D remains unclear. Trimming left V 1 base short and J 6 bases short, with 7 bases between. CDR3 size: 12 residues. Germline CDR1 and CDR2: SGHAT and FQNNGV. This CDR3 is CASSLAGFEQYF. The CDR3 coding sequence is TGTGCCAGCAGCTTAGCAGGATTCGAGCAGTACTTC.

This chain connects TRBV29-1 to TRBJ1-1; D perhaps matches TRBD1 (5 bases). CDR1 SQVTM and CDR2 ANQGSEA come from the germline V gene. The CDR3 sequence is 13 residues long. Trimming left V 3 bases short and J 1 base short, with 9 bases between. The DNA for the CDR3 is TGCAGCGTTGAGACGGACACGAACACTGAAGCTTTCTTT. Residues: CSVETDTNTEAFF.

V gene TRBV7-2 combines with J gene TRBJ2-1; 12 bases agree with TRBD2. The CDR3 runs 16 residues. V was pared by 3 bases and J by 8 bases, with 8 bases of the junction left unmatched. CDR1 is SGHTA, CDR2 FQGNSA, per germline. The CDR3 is CASSFRRLAGAYEQFF. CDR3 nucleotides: TGTGCCAGCAGCTTCAGAAGACTAGCGGGAGCTTATGAGCAGTTCTTC.

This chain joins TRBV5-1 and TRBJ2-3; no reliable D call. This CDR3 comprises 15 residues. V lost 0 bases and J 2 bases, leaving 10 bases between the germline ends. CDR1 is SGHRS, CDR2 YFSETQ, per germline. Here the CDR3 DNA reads TGCGCCAGCAGCTTGGGACCTATCCACACAGATACGCAGTATTTT. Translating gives CASSLGPIHTDTQYF.

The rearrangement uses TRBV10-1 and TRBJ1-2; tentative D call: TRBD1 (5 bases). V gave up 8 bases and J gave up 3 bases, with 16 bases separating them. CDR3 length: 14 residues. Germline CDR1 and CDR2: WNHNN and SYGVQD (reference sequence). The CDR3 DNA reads TGCGCCAGCCACCCCGGGGGGGGACACTATGGCTACACCTTC. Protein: CASHPGGGHYGYTF.

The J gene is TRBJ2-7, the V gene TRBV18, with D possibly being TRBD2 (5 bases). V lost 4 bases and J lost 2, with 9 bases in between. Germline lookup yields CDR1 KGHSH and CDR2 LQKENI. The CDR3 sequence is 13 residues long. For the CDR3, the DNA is TGTGCCAGCTCACGAGCGGAGACCTACGAGCAGTACGTC. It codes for CASSRAETYEQYV.

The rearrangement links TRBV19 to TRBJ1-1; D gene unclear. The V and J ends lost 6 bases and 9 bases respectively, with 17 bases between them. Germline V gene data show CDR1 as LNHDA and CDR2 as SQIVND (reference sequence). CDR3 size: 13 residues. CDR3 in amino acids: CASSGLTGPQAFF. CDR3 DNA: TGTGCCAGTAGCGGACTAACCGGACCTCAAGCTTTCTTT.

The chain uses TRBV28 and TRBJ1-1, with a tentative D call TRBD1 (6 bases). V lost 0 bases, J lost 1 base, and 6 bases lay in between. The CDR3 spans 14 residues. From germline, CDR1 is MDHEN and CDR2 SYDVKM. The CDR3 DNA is TGTGCCAGCAGTTTATGGGGGGCGAACACTGAAGCTTTCTTT. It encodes CASSLWGANTEAFF. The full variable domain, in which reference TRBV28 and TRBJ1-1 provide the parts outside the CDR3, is DVKVTQSSRYLVKRTGEKVFLECVQDMDHENMFWYRQDPGLGLRLIYFSYDVKMKEKGDIPEGYSVSREKKERFSLILESASTNQTSMYLCASSLWGANTEAFFGQGTRLTVV.

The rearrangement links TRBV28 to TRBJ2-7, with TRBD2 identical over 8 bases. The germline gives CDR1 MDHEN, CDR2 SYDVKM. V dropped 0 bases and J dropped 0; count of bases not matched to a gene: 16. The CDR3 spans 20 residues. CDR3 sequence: CASSLCCPFRGRISSYEQYF. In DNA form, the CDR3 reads TGTGCCAGCAGTTTATGCTGTCCGTTTCGCGGGAGGATTAGCTCCTACGAGCAGTACTTC.

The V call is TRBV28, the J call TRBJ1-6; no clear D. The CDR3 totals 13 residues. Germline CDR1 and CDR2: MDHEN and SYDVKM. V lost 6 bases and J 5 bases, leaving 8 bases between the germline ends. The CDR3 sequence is CASSSQNNSPLHF. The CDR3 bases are TGTGCCAGCAGCTCACAGAATAATTCACCCCTCCACTTT.

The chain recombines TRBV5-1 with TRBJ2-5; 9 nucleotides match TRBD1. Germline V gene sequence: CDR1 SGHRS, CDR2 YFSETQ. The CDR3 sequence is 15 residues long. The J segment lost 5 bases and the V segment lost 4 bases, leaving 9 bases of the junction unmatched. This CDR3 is CASSRTGVPGETQYF. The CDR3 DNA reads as TGCGCCAGCAGCCGGACAGGGGTGCCAGGCGAGACCCAGTACTTC.

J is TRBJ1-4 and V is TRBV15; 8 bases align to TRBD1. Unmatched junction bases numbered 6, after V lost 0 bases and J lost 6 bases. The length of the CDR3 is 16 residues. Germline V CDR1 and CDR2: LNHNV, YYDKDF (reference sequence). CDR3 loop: CATSRDRQGAYEKLFF. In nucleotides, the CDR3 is TGTGCCACCAGCAGAGATCGGCAGGGGGCCTATGAAAAACTGTTTTTT.

CDR3 coding DNA: TGTGCCAGCAGCTTCGGCGGGACAGACGAGCAGTACTTC. It codes for CASSFGGTDEQYF. The chain uses TRBV11-3 and TRBJ2-7; D might be TRBD1 (7 bases). Trimming removed 3 bases at V and 5 bases at J, with 11 bases between. Germline V lookup: CDR1 SGHNT, CDR2 YENEEA. CDR3 length: 13 residues.

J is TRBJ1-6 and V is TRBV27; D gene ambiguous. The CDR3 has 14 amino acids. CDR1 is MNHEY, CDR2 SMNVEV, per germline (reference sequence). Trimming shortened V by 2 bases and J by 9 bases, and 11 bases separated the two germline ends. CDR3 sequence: CASSLGQFSSPLHF. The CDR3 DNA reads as TGTGCCAGCAGTTTAGGGCAGTTTTCTTCACCCCTCCACTTT.

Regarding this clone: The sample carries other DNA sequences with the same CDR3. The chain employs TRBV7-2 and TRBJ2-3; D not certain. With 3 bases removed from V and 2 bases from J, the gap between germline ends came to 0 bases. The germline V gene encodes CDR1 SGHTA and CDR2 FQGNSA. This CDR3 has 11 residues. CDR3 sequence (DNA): TGTGCCAGCAGCTTCACAGATACGCAGTATTTT. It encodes CASSFTDTQYF.

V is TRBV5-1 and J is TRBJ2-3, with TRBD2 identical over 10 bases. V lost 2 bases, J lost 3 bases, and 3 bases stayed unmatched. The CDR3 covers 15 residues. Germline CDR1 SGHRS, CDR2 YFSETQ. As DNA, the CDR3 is TGCGCCAGCAGCTTACCTAGCGGGAGTACAGATACGCAGTATTTT. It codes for CASSLPSGSTDTQYF.

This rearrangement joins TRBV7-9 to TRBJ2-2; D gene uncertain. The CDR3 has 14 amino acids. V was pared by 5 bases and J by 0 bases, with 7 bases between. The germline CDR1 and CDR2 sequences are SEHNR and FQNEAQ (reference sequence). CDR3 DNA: TGTGCCAGCAGCCGACAATCGAACACCGGGGAGCTGTTTTTT. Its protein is CASSRQSNTGELFF. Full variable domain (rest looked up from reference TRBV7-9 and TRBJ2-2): DTGVSQNPRHKITKRGQNVTFRCDPISEHNRLYWYRQTLGQGPEFLTYFQNEAQLEKSRLLSDRFSAERPKGSFSTLEIQRTEQGDSAMYLCASSRQSNTGELFFGEGSRLTVL.

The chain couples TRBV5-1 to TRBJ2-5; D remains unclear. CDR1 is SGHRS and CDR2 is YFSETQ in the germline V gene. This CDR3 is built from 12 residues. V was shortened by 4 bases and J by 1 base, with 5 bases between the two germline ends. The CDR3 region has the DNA TGCGCCAGCAGCCCGCCCCAAGAGACCCAGTACTTC. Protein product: CASSPPQETQYF.

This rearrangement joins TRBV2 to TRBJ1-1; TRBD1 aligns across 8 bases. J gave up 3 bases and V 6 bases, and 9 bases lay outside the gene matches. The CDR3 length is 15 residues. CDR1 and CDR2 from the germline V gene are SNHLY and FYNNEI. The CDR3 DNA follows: TGTGCCAGCAGGACTCGGCAGGGGGCGGACACTGAAGCTTTCTTT. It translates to CASRTRQGADTEAFF.